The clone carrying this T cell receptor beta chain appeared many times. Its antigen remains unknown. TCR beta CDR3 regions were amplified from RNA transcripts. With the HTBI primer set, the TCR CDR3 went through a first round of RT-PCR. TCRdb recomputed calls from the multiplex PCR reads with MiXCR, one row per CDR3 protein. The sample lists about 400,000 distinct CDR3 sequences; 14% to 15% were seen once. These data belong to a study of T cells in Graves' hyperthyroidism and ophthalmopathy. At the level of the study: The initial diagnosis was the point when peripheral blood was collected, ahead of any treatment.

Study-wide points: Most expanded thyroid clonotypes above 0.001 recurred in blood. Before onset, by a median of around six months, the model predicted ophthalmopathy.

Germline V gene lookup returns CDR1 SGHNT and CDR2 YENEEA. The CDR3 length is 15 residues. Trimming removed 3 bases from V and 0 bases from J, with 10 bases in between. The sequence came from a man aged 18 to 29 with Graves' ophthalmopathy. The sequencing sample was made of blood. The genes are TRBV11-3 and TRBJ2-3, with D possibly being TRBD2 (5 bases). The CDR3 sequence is CASSFGVWSTDTQYF. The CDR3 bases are TGTGCCAGCAGCTTCGGGGTTTGGAGCACAGATACGCAGTATTTT.